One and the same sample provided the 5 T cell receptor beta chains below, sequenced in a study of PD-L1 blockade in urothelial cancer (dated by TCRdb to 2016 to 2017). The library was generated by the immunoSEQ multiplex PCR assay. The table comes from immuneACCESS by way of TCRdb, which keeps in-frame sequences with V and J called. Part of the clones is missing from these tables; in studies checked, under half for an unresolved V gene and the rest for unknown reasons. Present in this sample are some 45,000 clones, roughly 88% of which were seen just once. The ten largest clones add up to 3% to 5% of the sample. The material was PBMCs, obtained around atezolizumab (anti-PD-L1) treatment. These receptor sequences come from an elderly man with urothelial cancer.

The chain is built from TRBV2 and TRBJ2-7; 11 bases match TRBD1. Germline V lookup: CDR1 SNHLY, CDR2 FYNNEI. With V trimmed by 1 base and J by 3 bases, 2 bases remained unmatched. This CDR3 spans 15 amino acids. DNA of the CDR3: TGTGCCAGCAGTGAAGGGACAGGGGGCTACTACGAGCAGTACTTC. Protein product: CASSEGTGGYYEQYF. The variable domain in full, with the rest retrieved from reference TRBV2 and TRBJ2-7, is EPEVTQTPSHQVTQMGQEVILRCVPISNHLYFYWYRQILGQKVEFLVSFYNNEISEKSEIFDDQFSVERPDGSNFTLKIRSTKLEDSAMYFCASSEGTGGYYEQYFGPGTRLTVT.

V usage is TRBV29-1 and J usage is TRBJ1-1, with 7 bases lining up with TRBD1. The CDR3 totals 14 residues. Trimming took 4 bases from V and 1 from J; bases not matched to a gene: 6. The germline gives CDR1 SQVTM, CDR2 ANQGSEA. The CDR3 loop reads CSVVRGAANTEAFF. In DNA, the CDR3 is TGCAGCGTTGTCAGGGGGGCCGCGAACACTGAAGCTTTCTTT. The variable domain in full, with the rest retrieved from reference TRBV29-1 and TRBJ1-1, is SAVISQKPSRDICQRGTSLTIQCQVDSQVTMMFWYRQQPGQSLTLIATANQGSEATYESGFVIDKFPISRPNLTFSTLTVSNMSPEDSSIYLCSVVRGAANTEAFFGQGTRLTVV.

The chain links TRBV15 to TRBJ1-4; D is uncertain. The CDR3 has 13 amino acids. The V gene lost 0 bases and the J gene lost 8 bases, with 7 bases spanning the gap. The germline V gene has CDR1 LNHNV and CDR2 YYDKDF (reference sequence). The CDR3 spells CATSRDTLEKLFF. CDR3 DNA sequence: TGTGCCACCAGCAGAGACACTTTGGAAAAACTGTTTTTT.

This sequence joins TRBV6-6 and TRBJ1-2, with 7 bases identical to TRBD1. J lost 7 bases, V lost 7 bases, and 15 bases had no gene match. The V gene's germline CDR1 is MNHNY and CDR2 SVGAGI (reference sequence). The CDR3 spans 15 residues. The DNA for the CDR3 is TGTGCCAGCACAGAGCCTGACAGGGCTTCATCTGGCTACACCTTC. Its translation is CASTEPDRASSGYTF.

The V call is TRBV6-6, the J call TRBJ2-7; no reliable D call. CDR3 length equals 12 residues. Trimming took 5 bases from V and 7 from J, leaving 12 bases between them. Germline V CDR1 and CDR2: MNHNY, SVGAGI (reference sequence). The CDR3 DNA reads TGTGCCAGCAGTACGAATATCCGGGAGCAGTACTTC. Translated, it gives CASSTNIREQYF.